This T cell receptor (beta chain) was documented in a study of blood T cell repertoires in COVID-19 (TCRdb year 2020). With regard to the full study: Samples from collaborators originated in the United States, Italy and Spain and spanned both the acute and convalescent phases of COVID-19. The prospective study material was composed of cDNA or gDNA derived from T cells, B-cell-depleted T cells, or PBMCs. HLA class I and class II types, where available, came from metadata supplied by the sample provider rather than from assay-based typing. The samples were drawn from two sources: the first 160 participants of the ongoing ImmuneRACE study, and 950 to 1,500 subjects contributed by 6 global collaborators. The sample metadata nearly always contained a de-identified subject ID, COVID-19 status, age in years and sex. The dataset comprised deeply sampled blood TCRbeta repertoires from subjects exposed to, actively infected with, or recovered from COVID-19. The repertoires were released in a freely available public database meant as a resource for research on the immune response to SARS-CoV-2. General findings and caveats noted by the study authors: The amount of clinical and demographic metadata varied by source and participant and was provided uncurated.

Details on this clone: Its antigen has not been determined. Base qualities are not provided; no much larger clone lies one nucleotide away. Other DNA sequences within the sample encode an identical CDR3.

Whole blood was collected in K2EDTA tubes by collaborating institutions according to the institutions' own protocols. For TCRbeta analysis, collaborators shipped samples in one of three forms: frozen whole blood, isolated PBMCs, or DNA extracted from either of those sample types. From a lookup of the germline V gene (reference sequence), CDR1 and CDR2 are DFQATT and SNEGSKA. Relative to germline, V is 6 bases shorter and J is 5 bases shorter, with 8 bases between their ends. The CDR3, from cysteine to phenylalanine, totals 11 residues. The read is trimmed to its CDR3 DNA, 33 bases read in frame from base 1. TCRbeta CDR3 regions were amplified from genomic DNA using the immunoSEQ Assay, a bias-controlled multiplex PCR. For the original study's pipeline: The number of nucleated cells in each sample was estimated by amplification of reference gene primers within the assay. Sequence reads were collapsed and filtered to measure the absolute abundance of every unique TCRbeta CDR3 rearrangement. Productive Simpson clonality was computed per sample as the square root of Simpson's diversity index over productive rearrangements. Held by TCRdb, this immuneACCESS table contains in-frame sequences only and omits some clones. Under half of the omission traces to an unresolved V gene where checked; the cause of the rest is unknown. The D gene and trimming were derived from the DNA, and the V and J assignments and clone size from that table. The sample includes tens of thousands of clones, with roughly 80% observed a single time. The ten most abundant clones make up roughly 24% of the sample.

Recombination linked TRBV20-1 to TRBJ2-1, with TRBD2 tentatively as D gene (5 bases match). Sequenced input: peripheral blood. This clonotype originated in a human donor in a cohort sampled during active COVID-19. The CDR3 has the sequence CSATRDNEQFF. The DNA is TGCAGTGCGACGCGGGACAATGAGCAGTTCTTC.